This TCR beta chain comes out of a study of tissue T cells after allogeneic stem cell transplantation. Study-wide results and limits: Anatomically similar tissues had similar TCR repertoires within each patient.

In the case of this clone: Its specificity is not known.

Profiled with immunoSEQ multiplex PCR; TCRdb holds only in-frame clones, not every one. Of about 24,000 clones listed, less than 85% are singletons. Sample: tissue from the ileum, taken at autopsy. The sequence was collected from an older female donor with lung cancer.

The CDR3 spells CASNEIKGTEAFF. The CDR3 DNA is TGCGCCAGCAACGAGATTAAGGGAACTGAAGCTTTCTTT. This chain connects TRBV10-1 to TRBJ1-1; D is ambiguous. The CDR3 spans 13 residues. From germline, CDR1 is WNHNN and CDR2 SYGVQD (reference sequence). The V gene lost 7 bases and the J gene lost 5 bases, with 14 bases spanning the gap.